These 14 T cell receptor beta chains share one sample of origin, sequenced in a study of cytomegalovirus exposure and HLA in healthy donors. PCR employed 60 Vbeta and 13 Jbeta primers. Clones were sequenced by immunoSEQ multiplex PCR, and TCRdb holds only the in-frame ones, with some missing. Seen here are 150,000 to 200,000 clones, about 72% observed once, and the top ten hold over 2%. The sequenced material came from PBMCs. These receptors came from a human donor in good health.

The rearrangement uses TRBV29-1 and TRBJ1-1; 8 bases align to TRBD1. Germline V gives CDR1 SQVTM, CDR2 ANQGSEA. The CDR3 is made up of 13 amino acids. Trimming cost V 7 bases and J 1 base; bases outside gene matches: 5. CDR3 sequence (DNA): TGCAGCGGCGGACAGGGTACGAACACTGAAGCTTTCTTT. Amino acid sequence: CSGGQGTNTEAFF.

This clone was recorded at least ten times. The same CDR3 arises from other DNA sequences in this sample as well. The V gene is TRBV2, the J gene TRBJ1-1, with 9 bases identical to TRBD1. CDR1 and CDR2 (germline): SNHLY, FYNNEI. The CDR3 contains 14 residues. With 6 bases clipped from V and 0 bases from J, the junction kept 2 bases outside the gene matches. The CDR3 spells CASSGQGMNTEAFF. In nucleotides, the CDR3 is TGTGCCAGCAGCGGACAGGGGATGAACACTGAAGCTTTCTTT.

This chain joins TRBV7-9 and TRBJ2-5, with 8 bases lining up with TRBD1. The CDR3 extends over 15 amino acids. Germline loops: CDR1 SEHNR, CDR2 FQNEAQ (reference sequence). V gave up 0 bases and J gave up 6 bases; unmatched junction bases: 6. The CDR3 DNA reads TGTGCCAGCAGCTTAGCTCCAGGGGGCGCGAAGACCCAGTACTTC. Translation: CASSLAPGGAKTQYF.

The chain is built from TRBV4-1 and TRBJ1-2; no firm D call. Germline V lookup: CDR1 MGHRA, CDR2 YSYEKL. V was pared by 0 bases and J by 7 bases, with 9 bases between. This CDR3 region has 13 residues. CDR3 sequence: CASSQDFEGGYTF. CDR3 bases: TGCGCCAGCAGCCAAGATTTTGAGGGTGGCTACACCTTC.

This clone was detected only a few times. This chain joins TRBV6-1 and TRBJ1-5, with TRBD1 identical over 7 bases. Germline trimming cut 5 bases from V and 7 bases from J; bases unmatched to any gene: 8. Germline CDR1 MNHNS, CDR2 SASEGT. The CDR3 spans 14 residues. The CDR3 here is CASSTGVIGQPQHF. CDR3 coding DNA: TGTGCCAGCAGTACAGGGGTTATAGGGCAGCCCCAGCATTTT.

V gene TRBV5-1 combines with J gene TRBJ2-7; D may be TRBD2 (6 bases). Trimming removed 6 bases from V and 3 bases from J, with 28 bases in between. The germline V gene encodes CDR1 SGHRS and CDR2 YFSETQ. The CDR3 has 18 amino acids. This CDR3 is CASNSRARTTNSRYEQYF. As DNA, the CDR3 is TGCGCCAGCAACAGTAGGGCCAGGACTACCAACTCCCGCTACGAGCAGTACTTC.

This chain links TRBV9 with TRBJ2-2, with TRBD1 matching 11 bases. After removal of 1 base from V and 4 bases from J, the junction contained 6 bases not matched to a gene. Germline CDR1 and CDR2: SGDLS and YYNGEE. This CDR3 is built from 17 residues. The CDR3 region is CASSVIRGTGGTGELFF. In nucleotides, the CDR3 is TGTGCCAGCAGCGTAATACGGGGGACAGGGGGCACCGGGGAGCTGTTTTTT.

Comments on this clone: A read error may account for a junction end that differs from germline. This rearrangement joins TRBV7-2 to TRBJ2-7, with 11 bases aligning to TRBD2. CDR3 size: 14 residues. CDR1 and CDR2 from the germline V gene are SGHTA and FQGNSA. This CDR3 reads CASSLAWTSGPLDF. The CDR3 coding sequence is TGTGCCAGCAGCTTAGCTTGGACTAGCGGGCCTTTGGACTTC.

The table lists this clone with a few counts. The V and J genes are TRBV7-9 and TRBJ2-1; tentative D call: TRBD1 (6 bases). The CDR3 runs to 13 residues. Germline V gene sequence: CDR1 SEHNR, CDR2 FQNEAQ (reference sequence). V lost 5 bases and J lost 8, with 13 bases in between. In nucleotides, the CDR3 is TGTGCCAGCAGCATTAAAAACAGGGATGAGCAGTTCTTC. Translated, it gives CASSIKNRDEQFF.

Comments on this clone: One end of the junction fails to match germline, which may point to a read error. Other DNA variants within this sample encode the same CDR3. DNA of the CDR3: TGCGCCTGGGATTTACAGGGAACCGGGGAGCTGTTTTTT. It specifies CAWDLQGTGELFF. The chain joins TRBV30 to TRBJ2-2; tentative D call: TRBD1 (6 bases). Germline V gene lookup returns CDR1 GTSNPN and CDR2 SVGIG (reference sequence). The CDR3 runs to 13 residues.

In DNA form, the CDR3 reads TGTGCCAGCAGCTTAGGGGTGGGGTTAGCGATAGACACAGATACGCAGTATTTT. This gives the protein CASSLGVGLAIDTDTQYF. The chain joins TRBV11-3 to TRBJ2-3; weak D call: TRBD2 (5 bases). CDR1 is SGHNT and CDR2 is YENEEA in the germline V gene. The CDR3 runs to 18 residues. Deletions cut 1 base from V and 2 bases from J, with 19 bases between.

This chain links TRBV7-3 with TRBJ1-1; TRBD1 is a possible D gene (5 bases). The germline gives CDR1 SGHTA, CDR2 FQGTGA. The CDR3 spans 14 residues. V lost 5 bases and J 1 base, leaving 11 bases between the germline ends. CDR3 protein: CASSLTGQNTEAFF. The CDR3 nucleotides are TGTGCCAGCAGCCTCACCGGACAGAACACTGAAGCTTTCTTT. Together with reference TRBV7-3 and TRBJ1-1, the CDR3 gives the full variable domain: GAGVSQTPSNKVTEKGKYVELRCDPISGHTALYWYRQSLGQGPEFLIYFQGTGAADDSGLPNDRFFAVRPEGSVSTLKIQRTERGDSAVYLCASSLTGQNTEAFFGQGTRLTVV.

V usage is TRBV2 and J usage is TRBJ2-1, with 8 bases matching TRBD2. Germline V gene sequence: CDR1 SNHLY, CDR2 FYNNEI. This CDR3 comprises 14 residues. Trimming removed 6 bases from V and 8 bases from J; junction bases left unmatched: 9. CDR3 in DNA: TGTGCCAGCAGGGGACTAACGGGGGGGCATGAGCAGTTCTTC. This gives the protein CASRGLTGGHEQFF.

This CDR3 reads CASSVYGESDTQYF. The DNA of the CDR3 is TGTGCCAGCAGCGTATACGGGGAGTCAGATACGCAGTATTTT. J is TRBJ2-3 and V is TRBV9; possibly TRBD2 for D (5 bases). Deletions cut 1 base from V and 4 bases from J, with 10 bases between. In germline, CDR1 is SGDLS, CDR2 YYNGEE. The CDR3 consists of 14 residues.